The 12 T cell receptor beta chains below were found in one sample sequenced in a study of Tregs in tolerant kidney transplant recipients. Clones were read by immunoSEQ multiplex PCR, and TCRdb kept only the in-frame ones, dropping some. Seen in this sample are roughly 25,000 clones; the ten most common clones hold more than 3.5%. The nonmyeloablative bone marrow transplants came from related graft donors, with transient mixed chimerism. The material was CD4+ T cells from blood (PBMCs), obtained 6 months after the transplant. The source of these receptors is a human patient who received a combined kidney and bone marrow transplant. Part of the T cell pool may stem from the graft donor.

With respect to this clone: Read sequence stops 3 residues before the CDR3 end, and the germline J gene provides the missing end. The V and J genes are TRBV19 and TRBJ1-6; 7 nucleotides align to TRBD1. After removal of 3 bases from V and 11 bases from J, the junction contained 4 bases not matched to a gene. Germline V lookup: CDR1 LNHDA, CDR2 SQIVND (reference sequence). The CDR3 covers 13 residues. The CDR3 loop is CASSIPTGAPLHF. The CDR3 bases that were read are TGTGCCAGTAGTATCCCCACAGGGGCACCC.

About this clone itself: From the germline J gene comes the end of the CDR3, since the read stops 3 residues before it. V usage is TRBV11-2 and J usage is TRBJ2-3; 10 bases are a match to TRBD2. Per germline, CDR1 SGHAT and CDR2 FQNNGV. CDR3 length equals 13 residues. V was pared by 6 bases and J by 5 bases, with 2 bases of the junction left unmatched. The CDR3 DNA, read in part, is TGTGCCAGCAGGAGACTAGCGGGAGATACG. The encoded protein is CASRRLAGDT. The whole CDR3 protein is CASRRLAGDTQYF.

With regard to this clone: Read coverage stops 3 residues before the CDR3 terminus; the germline J gene supplies the remainder. This chain connects TRBV5-1 to TRBJ1-4; 8 bases line up with TRBD1. CDR3 length: 14 residues. CDR1 and CDR2 from the germline V gene are SGHRS and YFSETQ. Losses at the gene ends were 5 bases for V and 7 bases for J; bases not matched to a gene: 7. CDR3 bases read: TGCGCCAGCAGGACCGACAGGGGAGGTGAAAAA. Its protein is CASRTDRGGEK. In full, the CDR3 reads CASRTDRGGEKLFF.

Comments on this clone: The read is 3 residues too short to cover the CDR3 end, so that end is filled in from the germline J gene. This chain joins TRBV5-6 and TRBJ2-7; no definite D call. V was shortened by 0 bases and J by 2 bases, with 3 bases between the two germline ends. Per germline, CDR1 SGHDT and CDR2 YYEEEE. The length of the CDR3 is 12 residues. CDR3 loop: CASSLAAYEQYF. The part of the CDR3 DNA that was read is TGTGCCAGCAGCTTGGCAGCCTACGAG.

Partial CDR3 DNA: TGCAGTGCTAGAGCACTAGCGGGAGTATTGGAGACC. Its translation is CSARALAGVLET. The whole CDR3 sequence reads CSARALAGVLETQYF. The rearrangement uses TRBV20-1 and TRBJ2-5; 11 bases map to TRBD2. With the read ending 3 residues before the CDR3 end, the germline J gene is used to fill in that end. V lost 1 base to trimming and J lost 5 bases; unmatched junction nucleotides: 6. Germline values: CDR1 DFQATT, CDR2 SNEGSKA (reference sequence). The CDR3 runs to 15 residues.

On this clone: Read data end 3 residues before the CDR3 end; the end is taken from the germline J gene. The chain employs TRBV20-1 and TRBJ1-5; D is undetermined. Trimming removed 3 bases at V and 5 bases at J, with 5 bases between. The CDR3 covers 11 residues. CDR1 is DFQATT, CDR2 SNEGSKA, per germline (reference sequence). CDR3 DNA (partial): TGCAGTGCTAGCCCAGATCAGCCC. This translates into CSASPDQP. The entire CDR3 is CSASPDQPQHF.

Concerning this clone: The CDR3 extends 3 residues past the end of the read, so its final part is completed from the germline J gene. The J gene is TRBJ2-5, the V gene TRBV18; TRBD1 might be the D (5 bases). This CDR3 is 14 amino acids long. Germline CDR1 is KGHSH and CDR2 is LQKENI. V lost 1 base and J 5 bases, leaving 11 bases between the germline ends. CDR3 DNA (partial): TGTGCCAGCTCACCACAGGGGAAGGAGGAGACC. Residues: CASSPQGKEET. The full CDR3 reads CASSPQGKEETQYF.

To note about this clone: The read terminates 3 residues before the CDR3 end, so the remaining end is supplied by the germline J gene. V is TRBV18 and J is TRBJ1-1; D is unresolved. V was clipped by 1 base and J by 0 bases, with 3 bases between them. Germline-derived CDR1 and CDR2 are KGHSH and LQKENI. The CDR3 is 13 residues long. CDR3 protein: CASSPRLNTEAFF. CDR3 bases read: TGTGCCAGCTCACCACGGCTGAACACTGAA.

On this clone itself: The CDR3 extends 3 residues past the end of the read, so its final part is completed from the germline J gene. The chain links TRBV20-1 to TRBJ1-5; D uncertain. V shed 2 bases and J shed 3 bases, with 5 bases lying between them. The CDR3 covers 12 residues. CDR1 and CDR2 from the germline V gene are DFQATT and SNEGSKA (reference sequence). The CDR3 is CSARNTNQPQHF. The CDR3 bases that were read are TGCAGTGCTAGAAACACCAATCAGCCC.

A word on this clone: The read comes to an end 3 residues before the CDR3 does, leaving the germline J gene to fill in the end. This chain connects TRBV6-2 or TRBV6-3 to TRBJ2-1; 9 nucleotides match TRBD2. Germline V gene sequence: CDR1 MNHEY, CDR2 SVGEGT. Losses at the gene ends were 0 bases for V and 6 bases for J; bases not matched to a gene: 9. CDR3 size: 17 residues. The CDR3 region is CASSYSMVAGGGNEQFF. CDR3 DNA (partial): TGTGCCAGCAGTTACTCGATGGTGGCGGGAGGGGGCAATGAG.

Comment on this clone: Read data end 3 residues before the CDR3 end; the end is taken from the germline J gene. The rearrangement joins TRBV29-1 to TRBJ1-1, with TRBD1 identical over 8 bases. This CDR3 has 16 residues. With V trimmed by 4 bases and J by 0 bases, 10 bases remained unmatched. Germline lookup yields CDR1 SQVTM and CDR2 ANQGSEA. The CDR3 reads CSVVKPGGFLNTEAFF. The part of the CDR3 DNA that was read is TGCAGCGTTGTGAAACCAGGGGGCTTCTTGAACACTGAA.

Worth noting for this clone: Sequencing ends 3 residues short of the CDR3 end; the germline J gene provides the rest. This chain uses TRBV10-3 with TRBJ1-1; 8 nucleotides agree with TRBD1. Germline V gene sequence: CDR1 ENHRY, CDR2 SYGVKD. The V and J ends lost 6 bases and 1 base, in that order; junction bases with no gene match: 7. This CDR3 has 15 residues. CDR3 bases read: TGTGCCATCAGCGACAGGGGCGTCGAGAACACTGAA. Translating it yields CAISDRGVENTE. The entire CDR3 protein is CAISDRGVENTEAFF.